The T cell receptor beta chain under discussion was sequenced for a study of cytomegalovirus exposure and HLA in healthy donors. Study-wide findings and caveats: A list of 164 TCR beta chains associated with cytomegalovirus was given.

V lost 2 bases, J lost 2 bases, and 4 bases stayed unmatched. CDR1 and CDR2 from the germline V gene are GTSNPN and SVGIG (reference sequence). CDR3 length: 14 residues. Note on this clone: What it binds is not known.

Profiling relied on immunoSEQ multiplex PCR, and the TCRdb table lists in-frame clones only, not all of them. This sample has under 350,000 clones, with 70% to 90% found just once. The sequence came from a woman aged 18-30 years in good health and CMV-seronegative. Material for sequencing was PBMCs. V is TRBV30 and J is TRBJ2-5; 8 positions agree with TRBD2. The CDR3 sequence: CAWSLGLAQETQYF. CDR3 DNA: TGTGCCTGGAGTCTTGGACTAGCACAAGAGACCCAGTACTTC.